The 20 T cell receptor beta chains listed next were all sequenced from one sample in a study of OX40 agonist ivuxolimab in advanced cancers. Library creation used the immunoSEQ multiplex PCR assay. The immuneACCESS repertoire file appears here via TCRdb, limited to in-frame rearrangements. These files lack a portion of the clones; in checked studies, under half of the deficit traces to unresolved V genes, and the cause of the others is not known. This sample gives tens of thousands of clones in total; around 89% of them show up just once. The ten most abundant clones make up around 0.38% of the sample. Sequenced material: CD4+ or CD8+ T cells sorted from blood, taken in a trial of the OX40 agonist ivuxolimab. Source of these receptors: an adult with an advanced solid tumor such as melanoma, head and neck, liver or kidney cancer.

V is TRBV19 and J is TRBJ2-2; a possible D gene is TRBD1 (6 bases). In germline, CDR1 is LNHDA, CDR2 SQIVND (reference sequence). CDR3 length equals 14 residues. V lost 8 bases and J 6 bases, leaving 16 bases between the germline ends. The CDR3 nucleotides read TGTGCCAGTCGACGGGACATACGGGCCGGGGAGCTGTTTTTT. It is translated as CASRRDIRAGELFF.

This clone showed up just once. This sequence joins TRBV5-4 and TRBJ2-2, with D hard to call. The CDR3 length is 12 residues. CDR1 SGHNT and CDR2 YYREEE come from the germline V gene (reference sequence). Trimming removed 1 base from V and 6 bases from J, with 4 bases in between. For the CDR3, the DNA is TGTGCCAGCAGCTTGTCGGCCGGGGAGCTGTTTTTT. Its translation is CASSLSAGELFF. Using reference TRBV5-4 and TRBJ2-2 for the parts outside the CDR3, the full variable domain is ETGVTQSPTHLIKTRGQQVTLRCSSQSGHNTVSWYQQALGQGPQFIFQYYREEENGRGNFPPRFSGLQFPNYSSELNVNALELDDSALYLCASSLSAGELFFGEGSRLTVL.

This clone was counted once. This chain uses TRBV4-3 with TRBJ2-3; 9 bases are shared with TRBD2. Germline V CDR1 and CDR2: LGHNA, YSLEER. With V trimmed by 1 base and J by 6 bases, 5 bases remained unmatched. There are 15 residues in the CDR3. CDR3 in amino acids: CASSQVWRGGDTQYF. CDR3 coding DNA: TGCGCCAGCAGCCAAGTGTGGCGGGGGGGGGATACGCAGTATTTT.

The rearrangement uses TRBV6-4 and TRBJ1-1; TRBD1 matches 9 bases. The CDR3 has 14 residues. Germline trimming cut 6 bases from V and 0 bases from J; bases unmatched to any gene: 2. Germline values: CDR1 MRHNA, CDR2 SNTAGT. CDR3 nucleotide sequence: TGTGCCAGCAGGGGACAGGGAATGAACACTGAAGCTTTCTTT. As protein: CASRGQGMNTEAFF.

This chain links TRBV14 with TRBJ2-1; 14 bases are shared with TRBD2. This CDR3 spans 15 amino acids. The germline CDR1 and CDR2 sequences are SGHDN and FVKESK. J lost 12 bases, V lost 1 base, and 5 bases had no gene match. For the CDR3, the DNA is TGTGCCAGCAGCCAAGGACTAGCGGGAGGGATTGGGCAGTTCTTC. Protein product: CASSQGLAGGIGQFF.

This clone has a single count. The chain uses TRBV7-2 and TRBJ2-7; 11 bases are a match to TRBD2. Germline CDR1 is SGHTA and CDR2 is FQGNSA. V shed 4 bases, J shed 3 bases, and the junction held 2 bases outside the gene matches. This CDR3 spans 14 amino acids. CDR3 sequence: CASSSTSGSYEQYF. In nucleotides, the CDR3 is TGTGCCAGCAGCTCCACTAGCGGGAGCTACGAGCAGTACTTC.

The V and J genes are TRBV19 and TRBJ2-1, with a tentative D call TRBD2 (5 bases). Germline CDR1 is LNHDA and CDR2 is SQIVND (reference sequence). V lost 3 bases, J lost 0 bases, and 9 bases lay in between. This CDR3 has 15 amino acids. DNA of the CDR3: TGTGCCAGTAGTATCGACACTAGCTCCTACAATGAGCAGTTCTTC. Protein sequence: CASSIDTSSYNEQFF.

The chain recombines TRBV15 with TRBJ1-4, with 9 bases identical to TRBD1. The germline V gene encodes CDR1 LNHNV and CDR2 YYDKDF (reference sequence). The CDR3 covers 15 residues. V lost 3 bases, J lost 7 bases, and 6 bases stayed unmatched. The CDR3 loop is CATSSTGGRGEKLFF. CDR3 nucleotides: TGTGCCACCAGCAGTACAGGGGGCAGAGGTGAAAAACTGTTTTTT.

The chain combines TRBV10-1 with TRBJ1-2; no clear D. Germline CDR1 reads WNHNN; CDR2 reads SYGVQD (reference sequence). The ends were cut back, 6 bases at V and 3 bases at J, with 11 bases in the middle. This CDR3 is 13 amino acids long. The chain's CDR3 is CASSSDRDYGYTF. In DNA form, the CDR3 reads TGCGCCAGCAGCAGCGATAGGGACTATGGCTACACCTTC.

The rearrangement uses TRBV18 and TRBJ2-6; D perhaps matches TRBD1 (6 bases). Germline loops: CDR1 KGHSH, CDR2 LQKENI. This CDR3 region has 17 residues. Between the trimmed V and J ends, which lost 2 bases and 0 bases, there was a span of 11 bases. The CDR3 protein is CASSPMTGSSGANVLTF. CDR3 in DNA: TGTGCCAGCTCACCAATGACAGGAAGCTCTGGGGCCAACGTCCTGACTTTC.

The chain recombines TRBV30 with TRBJ1-6; D uncertain. This CDR3 spans 13 amino acids. Looked up from germline, CDR1 is GTSNPN and CDR2 is SVGIG (reference sequence). Trimming pared 0 bases from V and 10 bases from J, leaving 10 bases between. CDR3 sequence (DNA): TGTGCCTGGAGTGTACGGACTTCATCACCCCTCCACTTT. Protein: CAWSVRTSSPLHF.

The chain links TRBV7-2 to TRBJ2-6, with D perhaps being TRBD1 or TRBD2 (5 bases each). Trimming cost V 6 bases and J 0 bases, with 6 bases left between them. From germline, CDR1 is SGHTA and CDR2 FQGNSA. The CDR3 runs to 14 residues. For the CDR3, the DNA is TGTGCCAGCAGTGGGGGCTCTGGGGCCAACGTCCTGACTTTC. This gives the protein CASSGGSGANVLTF.

The chain carries TRBV11-2 and TRBJ1-1; 7 bases fit TRBD1. V was pared by 6 bases and J by 2 bases, with 12 bases of the junction left unmatched. Germline CDR1 is SGHAT and CDR2 is FQNNGV. The CDR3 consists of 16 residues. CDR3 in amino acids: CASSYRSGTANTEAFF. In nucleotides, the CDR3 is TGTGCCAGCAGTTATAGGAGCGGGACAGCTAACACTGAAGCTTTCTTT.

The CDR3 nucleotides are TGCGCCAGCAGCCGAGAACTAGCGGGAGACACCGGGGAGCTGTTTTTT. It codes for CASSRELAGDTGELFF. The chain carries TRBV5-1 and TRBJ2-2; 11 bases fit TRBD2. V trimming: 4 bases; J trimming: 3 bases; junction bases outside the gene matches: 5. Germline CDR1 SGHRS, CDR2 YFSETQ. The CDR3 consists of 16 residues.

This chain joins TRBV7-6 and TRBJ1-1; 7 bases align to TRBD1. The CDR3 has 14 amino acids. Germline loops: CDR1 SGHVS, CDR2 FNYEAQ. V lost 1 base and J lost 7; bases outside the gene matches: 6. CDR3 DNA sequence: TGTGCCAGCAGCTTAGGTTGGCAGGGGGATGAAGCTTTCTTT. Encoded protein: CASSLGWQGDEAFF.

The chain is built from TRBV7-9 and TRBJ2-2, with 8 bases lining up with TRBD2. Per germline, CDR1 SEHNR and CDR2 FQNEAQ (reference sequence). This CDR3 contains 16 residues. V lost 7 bases to trimming and J lost 0 bases; unmatched junction nucleotides: 7. The CDR3 nucleotides read TGTGCCAGCACTGGGGCTAGCGGGTCGAACACCGGGGAGCTGTTTTTT. Encoded protein: CASTGASGSNTGELFF.

V is TRBV7-2 and J is TRBJ2-4, with unresolved D. V gave up 5 bases and J gave up 9 bases, with 8 bases separating them. The CDR3 runs to 11 residues. The germline gives CDR1 SGHTA, CDR2 FQGNSA. The CDR3 nucleotides read TGTGCCAGCAGCCCGAACGTCATTCAGTACTTC. Protein: CASSPNVIQYF.

The chain employs TRBV6-1 and TRBJ2-7; D not certain. The CDR3 contains 13 residues. CDR1 and CDR2 (germline): MNHNS, SASEGT. Trimming took off 5 bases at V and 2 bases at J, with 10 bases between the two ends. CDR3 DNA sequence: TGTGCCAGCAGTAAGGAGTGGGCCTACGAGCAGTACTTC. Protein: CASSKEWAYEQYF.

V is TRBV11-3 and J is TRBJ2-3; the D is unclear. CDR1 and CDR2 (germline): SGHNT, YENEEA. Deletions cut 2 bases from V and 3 bases from J, with 12 bases between. The CDR3 is 15 residues long. This CDR3 reads CASSLFSLSTDTQYF. The CDR3 region has the DNA TGTGCCAGCAGCTTATTTAGCTTGAGTACAGATACGCAGTATTTT. Complete variable domain (other parts from reference TRBV11-3 and TRBJ2-3): EAGVVQSPRYKIIEKKQPVAFWCNPISGHNTLYWYLQNLGQGPELLIRYENEEAVDDSQLPKDRFSAERLKGVDSTLKIQPAELGDSAVYLCASSLFSLSTDTQYFGPGTRLTVL.

The chain combines TRBV9 with TRBJ2-7, with TRBD2 identical over 11 bases. The germline gives CDR1 SGDLS, CDR2 YYNGEE. The CDR3 runs 16 residues. The trim removed 0 bases at V and 7 bases at J, leaving 9 bases unmatched. The CDR3 DNA reads as TGTGCCAGCAGCGTAGAGGCTAGCGGGAGGTCTCGAGAGCAGTACTTC. It yields the protein CASSVEASGRSREQYF.